The 28 T cell receptor beta chains given below trace back to one sample, sequenced in a study of cytomegalovirus exposure and HLA in healthy donors (dated by TCRdb to about 2017). The receptor library was made with the immunoSEQ multiplex PCR assay. For the multiplex PCR, a mixture combining 60 forward primers for TCR Vbeta segments and 13 reverse primers for TCR Jbeta segments was used. This immuneACCESS table, as held by TCRdb, lists in-frame sequences with V and J called but not all clones. Of the missing ones, under half trace to an unresolved V gene in checked studies; the others have no known cause. Counted in this sample were about 150,000 clones; 65% to 80% of them appeared once. The ten biggest clones cover roughly 6.4% of the sample. Sequenced material: PBMCs. The receptors were sampled from a woman in her 40s in good health and CMV-seropositive.

The J gene is TRBJ1-2, the V gene TRBV5-1; 7 bases map to TRBD1. The junction had 3 bases not matched to a gene; V was cut back by 3 bases and J by 1 base. CDR1 SGHRS and CDR2 YFSETQ come from the germline V gene. This CDR3 spans 14 amino acids. The CDR3 DNA is TGCGCCAGCAGCTCAACAGGGGATAACTATGGCTACACCTTC. As protein: CASSSTGDNYGYTF.

This chain links TRBV27 with TRBJ1-2; no clear D. Trimming left V 6 bases short and J 4 bases short, with 18 bases between. CDR1 is MNHEY, CDR2 SMNVEV, per germline (reference sequence). The CDR3 has 15 residues. This chain's CDR3 is CASRISAERSYGYTF. For the CDR3, the DNA is TGTGCCAGCAGAATTTCGGCGGAGAGGAGCTATGGCTACACCTTC.

The V and J genes are TRBV15 and TRBJ1-5; TRBD1 might be the D (5 bases). Per the germline V gene, CDR1 is LNHNV and CDR2 is YYDKDF (reference sequence). V lost 8 bases and J 4 bases, leaving 15 bases between the germline ends. This CDR3 is built from 14 residues. CDR3 residues: CATRGHGVNQPQHF. The CDR3 DNA sequence: TGTGCCACCCGTGGACACGGAGTAAATCAGCCCCAGCATTTT.

This clone was seen just once. V gene TRBV7-2 combines with J gene TRBJ2-5, with TRBD2 matching over 9 bases. J lost 7 bases, V lost 0 bases, and 12 bases had no gene match. From germline, CDR1 is SGHTA and CDR2 FQGNSA. This CDR3 comprises 17 residues. The CDR3 region is CASSLAVTSGFSPTQYF. CDR3 nucleotide sequence: TGTGCCAGCAGCTTAGCGGTGACTAGCGGCTTCTCCCCGACCCAGTACTTC.

This clone was seen just once. V and J are TRBV6-1 and TRBJ1-6; D gene unclear. Germline CDR1 MNHNS, CDR2 SASEGT. V lost 2 bases, J lost 9 bases, and 20 bases lay in between. The CDR3 is made up of 17 amino acids. The CDR3 sequence is CASSESPHPGVGSPLHF. The CDR3 DNA sequence: TGTGCCAGCAGTGAATCCCCACATCCCGGGGTCGGTTCACCCCTCCACTTT.

V and J are TRBV4-2 and TRBJ1-5; D is ambiguous. There are 16 residues in the CDR3. With 4 bases removed from V and 1 base from J, the gap between germline ends came to 14 bases. CDR1 and CDR2 from the germline V gene are LGHNA and YNFKEQ. The CDR3 sequence is CASSPRSIESNQPQHF. CDR3 nucleotides: TGTGCCAGCAGCCCCCGAAGCATAGAGAGCAATCAGCCCCAGCATTTT.

This clone was detected a few times. The CDR3 protein is CASSLAGQTNGPSPLHF. The CDR3 region has the DNA TGCGCCAGCAGCTTAGCCGGACAGACAAACGGTCCGTCACCCCTCCACTTT. The J gene is TRBJ1-6, the V gene TRBV5-1; D may be TRBD1 (6 bases). The germline CDR1 and CDR2 sequences are SGHRS and YFSETQ. The CDR3 covers 17 residues. V gave up 2 bases and J gave up 10 bases, with 22 bases separating them.

This chain joins TRBV5-6 and TRBJ1-6; D may be TRBD1 (6 bases). Germline CDR1 reads SGHDT; CDR2 reads YYEEEE. Trimming took 3 bases from V and 9 from J, leaving 13 bases between them. This CDR3 is built from 14 residues. The CDR3 DNA reads TGTGCCAGCAGCTCGAGGGGGAGCCGTTCACCCCTCCACTTT. It yields the protein CASSSRGSRSPLHF.

V gene TRBV4-2 combines with J gene TRBJ2-7, with a tentative D call TRBD2 (6 bases). There are 14 residues in the CDR3. Trimming took off 5 bases at V and 4 bases at J, with 15 bases between the two ends. The germline CDR1 and CDR2 sequences are LGHNA and YNFKEQ. CDR3 DNA: TGTGCCAGCAGCTTCCAGCGCGGGGAGTACGAGCAGTACTTC. As protein: CASSFQRGEYEQYF.

The rearrangement joins TRBV27 to TRBJ1-6, with no clear D. Germline values: CDR1 MNHEY, CDR2 SMNVEV (reference sequence). V lost 7 bases and J lost 10, with 17 bases in between. This CDR3 has 14 residues. DNA for the CDR3: TGTGCCAGCATGAAGGCAGGTTCTGGCTCACCCCTCCACTTT. Translated, it gives CASMKAGSGSPLHF.

This chain connects TRBV2 to TRBJ2-5; a weak D match, TRBD2 (7 bases). There are 16 residues in the CDR3. V dropped 7 bases and J dropped 2 bases, with 20 bases sitting between them. The germline gives CDR1 SNHLY, CDR2 FYNNEI. The CDR3 nucleotides are TGTGCCAGCAAGTTGTTTTCGCGGGGGCATCAAGAGACCCAGTACTTC. It is translated as CASKLFSRGHQETQYF.

This CDR3 is CASSEGLVYETQYF. CDR3 coding DNA: TGTGCCAGCAGCGAGGGACTAGTATACGAGACCCAGTACTTC. This chain connects TRBV9 to TRBJ2-5, with 8 bases aligning to TRBD2. This CDR3 is built from 14 residues. V shed 3 bases, J shed 5 bases, and the junction held 6 bases outside the gene matches. CDR1 SGDLS and CDR2 YYNGEE come from the germline V gene.

V is TRBV28 and J is TRBJ1-2, with TRBD1 matching over 12 bases. Germline V gene data show CDR1 as MDHEN and CDR2 as SYDVKM. The CDR3 spans 15 residues. Losses at the gene ends were 3 bases for V and 3 bases for J; bases not matched to a gene: 2. CDR3 DNA sequence: TGTGCCAGCAGTTTGGGACAGGGGGCTCACTATGGCTACACCTTC. This sequence encodes CASSLGQGAHYGYTF.

The J gene is TRBJ1-5, the V gene TRBV5-4; D call uncertain. Germline V gives CDR1 SGHNT, CDR2 YYREEE (reference sequence). The CDR3 is made up of 16 amino acids. V lost 4 bases to trimming and J lost 3 bases, with 17 bases between them. The CDR3 coding sequence is TGTGCCAGCAGCCAAGATCGGACGGGAGACAATCAGCCCCAGCATTTT. Translation: CASSQDRTGDNQPQHF.

The chain recombines TRBV5-1 with TRBJ2-5; weak D call: TRBD1 (5 bases). CDR1 and CDR2 (germline): SGHRS, YFSETQ. This CDR3 has 13 amino acids. V was pared by 6 bases and J by 5 bases, with 14 bases between. Written as DNA, the CDR3 is TGCGCCAGCACGGCTGCTCCAGGGGAGACCCAGTACTTC. Residues: CASTAAPGETQYF.

The chain combines TRBV5-4 with TRBJ2-3, with 9 bases identical to TRBD2. Germline CDR1 SGHNT, CDR2 YYREEE (reference sequence). Losses at the gene ends were 4 bases for V and 2 bases for J; bases not matched to a gene: 8. This CDR3 has 16 residues. CDR3 protein: CASSHLLAGFTDTQYF. The CDR3 coding sequence is TGTGCCAGCAGCCACCTTCTAGCGGGGTTCACAGATACGCAGTATTTT.

The chain joins TRBV30 to TRBJ1-1; TRBD1 matches 7 bases. Germline assignment: CDR1 GTSNPN and CDR2 SVGIG (reference sequence). The CDR3 covers 12 residues. V was clipped by 5 bases and J by 6 bases; unmatched bases: 6. CDR3 amino acids: CAWRSGGPEAFF. In DNA form, the CDR3 reads TGTGCCTGGCGATCAGGGGGTCCTGAAGCTTTCTTT.

The V gene is TRBV7-6, the J gene TRBJ1-2; unclear D gene. Germline CDR1 and CDR2: SGHVS and FNYEAQ. This CDR3 has 14 amino acids. V was cut by 5 bases and J by 0 bases, with 10 bases left in between. The CDR3 loop reads CASSATTANYGYTF. CDR3 in DNA: TGTGCCAGCAGCGCCACAACAGCTAACTATGGCTACACCTTC.

This clone was counted a few times. The chain is built from TRBV28 and TRBJ1-1, with 8 nucleotides matching TRBD1. V trimming: 6 bases; J trimming: 0 bases; junction bases outside the gene matches: 6. The CDR3 extends over 15 amino acids. The germline gives CDR1 MDHEN, CDR2 SYDVKM. CDR3 sequence: CASRIQGAMNTEAFF. The CDR3 DNA is TGTGCCAGCAGGATTCAGGGGGCTATGAACACTGAAGCTTTCTTT.

The J gene is TRBJ2-7, the V gene TRBV4-3; 7 bases are a match to TRBD1. The ends lost 8 bases at V and 1 base at J; junction bases unmatched: 8. Germline CDR1 is LGHNA and CDR2 is YSLEER. CDR3 size: 14 residues. CDR3 DNA sequence: TGCGCCAGCGCAAAGGGGGCGTCGTCCTACGAGCAGTACTTC. Translated: CASAKGASSYEQYF.

The chain has TRBV2 and TRBJ2-7, with a possible D match to TRBD1 (6 bases). The germline V gene encodes CDR1 SNHLY and CDR2 FYNNEI. The CDR3 has 12 amino acids. The germline V and J ends were trimmed by 6 bases and 5 bases, with 11 bases remaining between them. CDR3 in amino acids: CASRPQGNEQYF. In nucleotides, the CDR3 is TGTGCCAGCAGACCACAGGGAAACGAGCAGTACTTC.

The CDR3 DNA reads as TGTGCCAGCAGCTCAACAGGGGCCCGCGGCTACACCTTC. Translating it yields CASSSTGARGYTF. The rearrangement uses TRBV4-2 and TRBJ1-2, with 7 nucleotides matching TRBD1. V shed 5 bases, J shed 8 bases, and the junction held 8 bases outside the gene matches. Germline V gene sequence: CDR1 LGHNA, CDR2 YNFKEQ. This CDR3 comprises 13 residues.

The chain combines TRBV6-6 with TRBJ1-2; D may be TRBD1 (5 bases). Germline V lookup: CDR1 MNHNY, CDR2 SVGAGI (reference sequence). The CDR3 loop spans 14 amino acids. Trimming took off 5 bases at V and 1 base at J, with 11 bases between the two ends. CDR3 DNA sequence: TGTGCCAGCAGTACGACAGAATATAACTATGGCTACACCTTC. Translation: CASSTTEYNYGYTF.

The chain uses TRBV19 and TRBJ1-3; perhaps TRBD1 as D (5 bases). In germline, CDR1 is LNHDA, CDR2 SQIVND (reference sequence). The length of the CDR3 is 14 residues. V lost 7 bases, J lost 4 bases, and 14 bases lay in between. CDR3 nucleotides: TGTGCCAGTACGTGGGGCGCGCCGGGAAACACCATATATTTT. Translated: CASTWGAPGNTIYF.

V gene TRBV7-7 combines with J gene TRBJ2-1; the match to TRBD1 covers 8 bases. The trim removed 5 bases at V and 8 bases at J, leaving 5 bases unmatched. Looked up from germline, CDR1 is SSHAT and CDR2 is FNYEAQ (reference sequence). This CDR3 has 13 amino acids. CDR3 protein: CASSLDRVDEQFF. Here the CDR3 DNA reads TGTGCCAGCAGCCTGGACAGGGTTGATGAGCAGTTCTTC.

The chain recombines TRBV7-2 with TRBJ1-6, with D unclear. V gave up 3 bases and J gave up 10 bases, with 7 bases separating them. CDR1 and CDR2 (germline): SGHTA, FQGNSA. The CDR3 length is 12 residues. The CDR3 DNA reads TGTGCCAGCAGCTTTCTTCTATCACCCCTCCACTTT. Amino acid sequence: CASSFLLSPLHF.

V usage is TRBV11-2 and J usage is TRBJ1-1, with TRBD1 identical over 8 bases. V shed 6 bases, J shed 11 bases, and the junction held 14 bases outside the gene matches. CDR1 SGHAT and CDR2 FQNNGV come from the germline V gene. This CDR3 is built from 14 residues. The CDR3 region is CASSTDRVIVDAFF. CDR3 coding DNA: TGTGCCAGCAGTACGGACAGGGTGATAGTGGATGCTTTCTTT.

The chain combines TRBV9 with TRBJ1-6; D not certain. The CDR3 covers 15 residues. V was shortened by 3 bases and J by 0 bases, with 7 bases between the two germline ends. The germline gives CDR1 SGDLS, CDR2 YYNGEE. CDR3 sequence: CASSDGFSYNSPLHF. CDR3 sequence (DNA): TGTGCCAGCAGCGATGGCTTCTCCTATAATTCACCCCTCCACTTT.